The present entry profiles one T cell receptor beta chain with its context. The antigen is not known. Deletions cut 1 base from V and 5 bases from J, with 6 bases between. Germline CDR1 and CDR2: MGHRA and YSYEKL. The CDR3 loop spans 13 amino acids. Together with a sample-barcoded 5' primer, a J-beta primer mix was included in a second PCR lasting about 7 to 11 cycles. TCRdb reprocessed the 5' RACE reads with MiXCR, giving one entry per CDR3 protein. There are around 400,000 distinct CDR3 sequences in the sample; more than 45% occur only once, and 45% to 60% lies in the top ten. The entry originates in a study of blood T cells in healthy people across ages. Study-wide context: About one barcoded beta molecule was captured per two T cells (by template switching).

Study-wide results and caveats: There was no known CMV status for donors, so expanded clonotype changes were possibly confounded. Significant beta diversity loss was already apparent by age around 36, declining roughly linearly. Reliance upon unsorted PBMCs precluded definitive naive versus antigen-experienced comparison.

V usage is TRBV4-1 and J usage is TRBJ1-5; no clear D. The clonotype was recovered from a man in his 60s in good health. Sequencing input: blood. In DNA, the CDR3 is TGCGCCAGCAGCCAAGGTTTCTATCAGCCCCAGCATTTT. Translation: CASSQGFYQPQHF.